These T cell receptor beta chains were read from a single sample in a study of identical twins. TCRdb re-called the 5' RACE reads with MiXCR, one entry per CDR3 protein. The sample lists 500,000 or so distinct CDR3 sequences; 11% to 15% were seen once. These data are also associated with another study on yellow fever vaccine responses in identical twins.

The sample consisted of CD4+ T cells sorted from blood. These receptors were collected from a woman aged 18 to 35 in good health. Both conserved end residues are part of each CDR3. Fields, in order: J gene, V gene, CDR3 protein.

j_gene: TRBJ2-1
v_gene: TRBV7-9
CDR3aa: CASSASGTGNEQFF

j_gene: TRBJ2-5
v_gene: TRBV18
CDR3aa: CASFTGIQETQYF

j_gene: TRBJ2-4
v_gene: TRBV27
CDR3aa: CASSPRTGSVDIQYF

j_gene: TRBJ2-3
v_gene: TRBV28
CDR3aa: CASSSPGPAGGTDTQYF

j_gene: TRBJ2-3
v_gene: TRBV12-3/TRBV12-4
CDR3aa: CASSLRRTSTDTQYF

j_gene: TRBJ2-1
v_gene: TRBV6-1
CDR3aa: CASSRTREGEQFF

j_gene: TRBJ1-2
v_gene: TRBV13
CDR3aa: CASSFHPQGTSYGYTF

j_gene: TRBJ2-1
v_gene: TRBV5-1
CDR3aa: CASRYGGTSDEQFF

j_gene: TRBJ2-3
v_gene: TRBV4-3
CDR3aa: CASSQARTGAGTDTQYF

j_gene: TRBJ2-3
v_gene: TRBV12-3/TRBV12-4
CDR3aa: CASSPQGLAGEQYF

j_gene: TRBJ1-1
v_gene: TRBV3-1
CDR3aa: CASSQDDGHPSTEAFF

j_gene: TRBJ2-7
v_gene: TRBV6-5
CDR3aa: CASSYSSGSVSYEQYF

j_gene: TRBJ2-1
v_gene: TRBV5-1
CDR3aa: CASSSDRASYNEQFF

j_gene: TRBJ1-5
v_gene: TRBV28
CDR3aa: CASSLFFGTNSNQPQHF